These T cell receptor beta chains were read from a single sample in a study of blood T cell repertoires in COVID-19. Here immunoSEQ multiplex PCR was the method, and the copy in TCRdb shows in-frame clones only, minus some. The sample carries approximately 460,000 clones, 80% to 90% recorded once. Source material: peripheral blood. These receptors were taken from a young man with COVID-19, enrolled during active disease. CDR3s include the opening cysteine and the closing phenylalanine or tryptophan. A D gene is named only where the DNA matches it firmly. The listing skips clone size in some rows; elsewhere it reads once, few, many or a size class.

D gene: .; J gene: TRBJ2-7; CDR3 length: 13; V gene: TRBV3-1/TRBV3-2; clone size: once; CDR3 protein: CASSRRGIDEQYF; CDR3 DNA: TGTGCCAGCAGCCGACGGGGGATTGACGAGCAGTACTTC
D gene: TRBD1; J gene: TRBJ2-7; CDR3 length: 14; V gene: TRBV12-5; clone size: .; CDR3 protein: CASGIQDRAYEQYF; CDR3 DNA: TGTGCTAGTGGTATCCAAGACAGGGCCTACGAGCAGTACTTC
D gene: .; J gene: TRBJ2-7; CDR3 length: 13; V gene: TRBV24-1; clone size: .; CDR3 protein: CATSDGGGGEQYF; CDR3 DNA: TGTGCCACCAGTGATGGGGGGGGCGGCGAGCAGTACTTC
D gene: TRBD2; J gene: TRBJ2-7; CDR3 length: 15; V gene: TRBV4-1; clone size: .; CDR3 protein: CASSQGLAVPYEQYF; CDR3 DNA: TGCGCCAGCAGCCAAGGACTAGCGGTACCCTACGAGCAGTACTTC
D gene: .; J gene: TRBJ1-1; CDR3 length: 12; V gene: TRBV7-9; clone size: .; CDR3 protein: CASSQWNTEAFF; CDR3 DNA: TGTGCCAGCAGCCAGTGGAACACTGAAGCTTTCTTT
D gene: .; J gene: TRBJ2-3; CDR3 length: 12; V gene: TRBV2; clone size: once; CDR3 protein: CASSDGLSRSYF; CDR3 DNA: TGTGCCAGCAGTGACGGACTCTCACGGTCGTATTTT
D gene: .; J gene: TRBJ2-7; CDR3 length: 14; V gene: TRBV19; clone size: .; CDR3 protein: CASSTGFLSYEQYF; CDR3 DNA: TGTGCCAGTAGCACGGGATTCCTCTCCTACGAGCAGTACTTC
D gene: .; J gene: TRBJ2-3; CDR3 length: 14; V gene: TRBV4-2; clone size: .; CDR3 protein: CASSQVGNTDTQYF; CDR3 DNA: TGTGCCAGCAGCCAAGTCGGGAACACAGATACGCAGTATTTT
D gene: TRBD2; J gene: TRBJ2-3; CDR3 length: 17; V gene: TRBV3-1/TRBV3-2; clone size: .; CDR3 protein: CASSSRAGTSGDNTQYF; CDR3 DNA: TGTGCCAGCAGCTCTCGGGCGGGGACTAGCGGGGATAATACGCAGTATTTT
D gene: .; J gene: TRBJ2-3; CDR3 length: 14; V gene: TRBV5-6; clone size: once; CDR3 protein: CASSPWGGADTQYF; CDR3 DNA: TGTGCCAGCAGCCCTTGGGGGGGGGCCGATACGCAGTATTTT